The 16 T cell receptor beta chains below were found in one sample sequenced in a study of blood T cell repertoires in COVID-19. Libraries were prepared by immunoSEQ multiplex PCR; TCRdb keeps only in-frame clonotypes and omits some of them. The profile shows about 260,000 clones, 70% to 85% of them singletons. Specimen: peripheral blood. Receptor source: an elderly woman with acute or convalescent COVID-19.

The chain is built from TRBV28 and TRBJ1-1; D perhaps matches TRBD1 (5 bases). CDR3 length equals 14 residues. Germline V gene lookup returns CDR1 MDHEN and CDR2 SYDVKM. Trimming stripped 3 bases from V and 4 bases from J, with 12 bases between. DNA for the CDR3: TGTGCCAGCAGTTTCGACAGAAGAGGCACTGAAGCTTTCTTT. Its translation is CASSFDRRGTEAFF.

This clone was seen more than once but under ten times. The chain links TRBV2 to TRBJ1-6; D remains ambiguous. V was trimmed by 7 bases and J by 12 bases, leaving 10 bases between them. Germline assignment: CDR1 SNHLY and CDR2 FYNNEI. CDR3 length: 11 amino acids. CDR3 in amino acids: CASMHTGPLHF. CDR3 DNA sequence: TGTGCCAGCATGCACACGGGACCCCTCCACTTT.

CDR3: CASSTQTGLLTDTQYF. As DNA, the CDR3 is TGTGCCAGCAGCACCCAGACAGGGTTACTTACAGATACGCAGTATTTT. The gene calls are TRBV9 and TRBJ2-3; 7 nucleotides align to TRBD1. The J segment lost 3 bases and the V segment lost 4 bases, leaving 11 bases of the junction unmatched. Germline values: CDR1 SGDLS, CDR2 YYNGEE. The CDR3 is made up of 16 amino acids. The full variable domain, its missing parts supplied by reference TRBV9 and TRBJ2-3, is DSGVTQTPKHLITATGQRVTLRCSPRSGDLSVYWYQQSLDQGLQFLIQYYNGEERAKGNILERFSAQQFPDLHSELNLSSLELGDSALYFCASSTQTGLLTDTQYFGPGTRLTVL.

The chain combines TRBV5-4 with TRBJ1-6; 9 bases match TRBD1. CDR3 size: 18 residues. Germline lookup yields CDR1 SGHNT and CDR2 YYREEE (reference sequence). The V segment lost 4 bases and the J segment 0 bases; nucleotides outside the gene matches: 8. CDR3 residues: CASSKELTGGSYNSPLHF. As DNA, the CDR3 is TGTGCCAGCAGCAAGGAACTGACAGGGGGCTCCTATAATTCACCCCTCCACTTT.

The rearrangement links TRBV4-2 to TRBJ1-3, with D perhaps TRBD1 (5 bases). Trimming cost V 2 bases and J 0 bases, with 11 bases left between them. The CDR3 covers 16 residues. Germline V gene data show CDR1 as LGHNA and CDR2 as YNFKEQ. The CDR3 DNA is TGTGCCAGCAGCCAAAAAACAGGTGCCTCTGGAAACACCATATATTTT. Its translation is CASSQKTGASGNTIYF.

For the CDR3, the DNA is TGTGCCTGGAGTCCCAGGGTAGTGAACACTGAAGCTTTCTTT. Translating gives CAWSPRVVNTEAFF. The rearrangement joins TRBV30 to TRBJ1-1, with D possibly TRBD1 on 5 matching bases. Germline assignment: CDR1 GTSNPN and CDR2 SVGIG (reference sequence). Trimming stripped 2 bases from V and 0 bases from J, with 10 bases between. This CDR3 is 14 amino acids long.

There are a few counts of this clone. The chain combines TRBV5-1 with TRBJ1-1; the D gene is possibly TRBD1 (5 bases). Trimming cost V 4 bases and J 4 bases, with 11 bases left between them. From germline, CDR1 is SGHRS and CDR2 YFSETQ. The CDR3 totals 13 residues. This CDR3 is CASSRDSTTEAFF. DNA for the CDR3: TGCGCCAGCAGCCGGGACTCGACCACTGAAGCTTTCTTT.

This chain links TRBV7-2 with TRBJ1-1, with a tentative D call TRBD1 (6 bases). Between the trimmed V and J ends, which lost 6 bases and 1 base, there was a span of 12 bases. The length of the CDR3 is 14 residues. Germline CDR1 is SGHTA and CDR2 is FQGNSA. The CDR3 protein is CASRTGQPNTEAFF. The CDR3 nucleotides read TGTGCCAGCAGGACGGGACAACCGAACACTGAAGCTTTCTTT.

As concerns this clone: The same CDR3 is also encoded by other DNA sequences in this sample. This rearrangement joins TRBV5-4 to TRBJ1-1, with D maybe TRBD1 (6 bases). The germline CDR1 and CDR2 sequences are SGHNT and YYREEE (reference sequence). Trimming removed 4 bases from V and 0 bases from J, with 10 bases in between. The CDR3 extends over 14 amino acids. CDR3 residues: CASSLGQMNTEAFF. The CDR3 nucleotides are TGTGCCAGCAGCCTAGGACAGATGAACACTGAAGCTTTCTTT.

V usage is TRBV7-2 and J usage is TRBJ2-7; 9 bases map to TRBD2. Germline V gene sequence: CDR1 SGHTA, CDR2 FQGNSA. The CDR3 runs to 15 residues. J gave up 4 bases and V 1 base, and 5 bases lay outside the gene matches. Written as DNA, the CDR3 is TGTGCCAGCAGCTTAGAGGTCCTAGCGGGGTACGAGCAGTACTTC. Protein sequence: CASSLEVLAGYEQYF.

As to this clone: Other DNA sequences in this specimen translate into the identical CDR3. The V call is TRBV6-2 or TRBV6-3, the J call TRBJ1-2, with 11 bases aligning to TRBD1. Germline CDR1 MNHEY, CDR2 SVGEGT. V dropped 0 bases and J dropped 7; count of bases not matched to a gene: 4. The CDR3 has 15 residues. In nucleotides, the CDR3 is TGTGCCAGCAGTTACTCCGGACAGGGGGCTTTTGGCTACACCTTC. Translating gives CASSYSGQGAFGYTF.

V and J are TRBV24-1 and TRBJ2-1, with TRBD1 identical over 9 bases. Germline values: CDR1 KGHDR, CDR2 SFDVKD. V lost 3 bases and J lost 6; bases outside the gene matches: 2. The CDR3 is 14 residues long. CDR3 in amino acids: CATSDPQGANEQFF. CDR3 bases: TGTGCCACCAGTGATCCACAGGGGGCCAATGAGCAGTTCTTC.

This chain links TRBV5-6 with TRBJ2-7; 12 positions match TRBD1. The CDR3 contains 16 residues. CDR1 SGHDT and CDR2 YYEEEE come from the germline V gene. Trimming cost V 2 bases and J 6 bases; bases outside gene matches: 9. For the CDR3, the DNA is TGTGCCAGCAGCTTTATACCGGGACAGGGGGCGGGCGAGCAGTACTTC. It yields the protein CASSFIPGQGAGEQYF.

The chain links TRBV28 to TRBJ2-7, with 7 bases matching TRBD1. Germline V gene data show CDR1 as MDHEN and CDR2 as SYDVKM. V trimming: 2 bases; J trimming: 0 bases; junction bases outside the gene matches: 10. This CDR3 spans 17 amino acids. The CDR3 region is CASSLRSDRPSSYEQYF. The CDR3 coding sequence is TGTGCCAGCAGTTTACGGTCGGACAGGCCGAGCTCCTACGAGCAGTACTTC.

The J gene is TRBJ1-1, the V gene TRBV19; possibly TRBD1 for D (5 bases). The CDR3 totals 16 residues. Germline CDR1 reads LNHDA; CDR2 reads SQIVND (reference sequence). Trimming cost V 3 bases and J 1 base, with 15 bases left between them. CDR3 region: CASSISLGQTNTEAFF. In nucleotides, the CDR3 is TGTGCCAGTAGTATCTCCCTGGGGCAGACGAACACTGAAGCTTTCTTT.

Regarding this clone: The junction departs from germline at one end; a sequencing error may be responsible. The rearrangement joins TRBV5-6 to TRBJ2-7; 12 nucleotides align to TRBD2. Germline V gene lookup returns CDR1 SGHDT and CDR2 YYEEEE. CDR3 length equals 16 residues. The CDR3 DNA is TGTGCCAACAGCTGGGGGACTAGCGGGCCCAGCTACGAGCAGTACTTC. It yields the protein CANSWGTSGPSYEQYF.